The clone carrying this T cell receptor beta chain was seen only a few times. The data were taken from a study of T-cell memory formation after mild COVID-19. Germline V gene lookup returns CDR1 SGHTA and CDR2 FQGNSA. This CDR3 is 14 amino acids long. V lost 1 base to trimming and J lost 4 bases; unmatched junction nucleotides: 0. Each CDR3 protein gets one entry after TCRdb re-called the 5' RACE reads with MiXCR. The table records roughly 200,000 distinct CDR3 sequences, around 16% of them present only once. The chain is built from TRBV7-2 and TRBJ2-1; TRBD2 aligns across 8 bases. The sample consisted of PBMCs or a T cell subset sorted from them (not recorded which). The clonotype comes from an adult woman who had mild COVID-19 (a few samples of this study predate the infection). Cell type and time point are not known. The CDR3 region has the DNA TGTGCCAGCAGCTTAGGACTAGCGTACAATGAGCAGTTCTTC. The encoded protein is CASSLGLAYNEQFF. The variable domain in full, completed from reference TRBV7-2 and TRBJ2-1, reads GAGVSQSPSNKVTEKGKDVELRCDPISGHTALYWYRQSLGQGLEFLIYFQGNSAPDKSGLPSDRFSAERTGGSVSTLTIQRTQQEDSAVYLCASSLGLAYNEQFFGPGTRLTVL.